These 26 T cell receptor beta chains were all obtained from the same sample, sequenced in a study of post-analysis software for immune sequencing data. Study outcomes and limitations: TRBV segments more frequent in patients than in controls numbered roughly five and included TRBV5-6, TRBV5-1 and TRBV20-1.

For these TCRs, the target antigens are not known. cDNA libraries of TCR beta carried unique molecular identifiers. TCRdb reanalysed the PCR reads using MiXCR and keeps one entry per CDR3 protein. The table includes approximately 690,000 distinct CDR3 sequences, 55% to 60% detected once. The sample was blood. Receptor source: a girl aged 2 to 9 with multiple sclerosis.

This clonotype was seen a few times. The chain employs TRBV4-1 and TRBJ2-3, with 14 bases identical to TRBD2. Unmatched junction bases numbered 7, after V lost 4 bases and J lost 1 base. Looked up from germline, CDR1 is MGHRA and CDR2 is YSYEKL. There are 18 residues in the CDR3. The CDR3 loop is CASSRIGTSGSGTDTQYF. The CDR3 DNA reads as TGCGCCAGCAGCCGGATTGGGACTAGCGGGAGTGGCACAGATACGCAGTATTTT.

The chain combines TRBV6-4 with TRBJ1-6; 7 bases agree with TRBD1. With 6 bases clipped from V and 7 bases from J, the junction kept 6 bases outside the gene matches. The CDR3 spans 14 residues. Germline V CDR1 and CDR2: MRHNA, SNTAGT. The CDR3 DNA follows: TGTGCCAGCAGAAGACAGGGTGAGAATTCACCCCTCCACTTT. It is translated as CASRRQGENSPLHF.

The chain joins TRBV11-2 to TRBJ1-2; D is ambiguous. The CDR3 contains 12 residues. Germline assignment: CDR1 SGHAT and CDR2 FQNNGV. Trimming took 3 bases from V and 10 from J, leaving 12 bases between them. DNA for the CDR3: TGTGCCAGCAGCTTTCGGGGAGTGAACTACACCTTC. Residues: CASSFRGVNYTF.

This chain links TRBV6-5 with TRBJ2-2; a possible D gene is TRBD1 (5 bases). CDR1 is MNHEY, CDR2 SVGAGI, per germline. The ends were cut back, 5 bases at V and 2 bases at J, with 15 bases in the middle. The length of the CDR3 is 16 residues. The CDR3 here is CASSIRQSFNTGELFF. For the CDR3, the DNA is TGTGCCAGCAGTATCAGACAGAGCTTCAACACCGGGGAGCTGTTTTTT.

This chain joins TRBV7-6 and TRBJ1-1, with D maybe TRBD1 (5 bases). This CDR3 comprises 13 residues. Deletions cut 5 bases from V and 11 bases from J, with 18 bases between. In germline, CDR1 is SGHVS, CDR2 FNYEAQ. The CDR3 coding sequence is TGTGCCAGCAGCCCACAACAGGTTCCTGGGGCTTTCTTT. Its protein is CASSPQQVPGAFF.

CDR3 amino acids: CATSRDPQFNYGYTF. The CDR3 DNA is TGTGCCACCAGCAGAGATCCCCAGTTTAACTATGGCTACACCTTC. This sequence joins TRBV15 and TRBJ1-2; unclear D gene. Between the trimmed V and J ends, which lost 0 bases and 1 base, there was a span of 9 bases. From germline, CDR1 is LNHNV and CDR2 YYDKDF (reference sequence). This CDR3 region has 15 residues.

The chain recombines TRBV25-1 with TRBJ2-1; TRBD1 matches 8 bases. CDR1 MGHDK and CDR2 SYGVNS come from the germline V gene. The V and J ends lost 7 bases and 7 bases, in that order; junction bases with no gene match: 15. The CDR3 covers 16 residues. The CDR3 here is CASTGPSGTGGNEQFF. In DNA, the CDR3 is TGTGCCAGCACCGGCCCCTCCGGGACAGGTGGAAATGAGCAGTTCTTC.

The V and J genes are TRBV9 and TRBJ2-1; D gene uncertain. V dropped 3 bases and J dropped 10 bases, with 17 bases sitting between them. CDR3 size: 14 residues. Germline V lookup: CDR1 SGDLS, CDR2 YYNGEE. Written as DNA, the CDR3 is TGTGCCAGCAGCGCAGAGGTTATTCCCCAGGAGCAGTTCTTC. Its translation is CASSAEVIPQEQFF.

The chain carries TRBV12-3 or TRBV12-4 and TRBJ1-5, with D maybe TRBD1 (6 bases). CDR3 length equals 15 residues. Trimming stripped 3 bases from V and 7 bases from J, with 16 bases between. The CDR3 sequence: CASSFRLGGQQPQHF. The CDR3 DNA follows: TGTGCCAGCAGTTTCCGTCTCGGGGGACAACAGCCCCAGCATTTT.

The rearrangement links TRBV29-1 to TRBJ2-3; 13 nucleotides align to TRBD2. Germline V gene sequence: CDR1 SQVTM, CDR2 ANQGSEA. The CDR3 is 15 residues long. V shed 3 bases and J 2 bases; nucleotides not matched to a gene: 2. CDR3 bases: TGCAGCGTTGACGGACTAGCGGGAGCCACAGATACGCAGTATTTT. Translated: CSVDGLAGATDTQYF.

The chain uses TRBV20-1 and TRBJ2-1; the match to TRBD2 covers 9 bases. Germline CDR1 reads DFQATT; CDR2 reads SNEGSKA (reference sequence). V lost 0 bases, J lost 9 bases, and 9 bases stayed unmatched. This CDR3 comprises 15 residues. In nucleotides, the CDR3 is TGCAGTGCTAGAGATGGTGGCGGGGGGGCAAGTGAGCAGTTCTTC. It specifies CSARDGGGGASEQFF.

The rearrangement joins TRBV5-6 to TRBJ2-5; D gene ambiguous. The germline CDR1 and CDR2 sequences are SGHDT and YYEEEE. Trimming pared 5 bases from V and 5 bases from J, leaving 13 bases between. The CDR3 totals 13 residues. The CDR3 sequence is CASRWNVRETQYF. CDR3 nucleotides: TGTGCCAGCAGGTGGAATGTCAGGGAGACCCAGTACTTC.

CDR3 DNA sequence: TGTGCCAGCTCACCACGAGTCGAGGCGGAGACCCAGTACTTC. Its protein is CASSPRVEAETQYF. The chain links TRBV18 to TRBJ2-5, with D unclear. Per germline, CDR1 KGHSH and CDR2 LQKENI. The V and J ends lost 1 base and 5 bases respectively, with 11 bases between them. The CDR3 totals 14 residues.

As to this clonotype: One end of the junction varies from germline; a read error may be responsible. The genes are TRBV7-6 and TRBJ2-3; 9 nucleotides line up with TRBD2. The CDR3 covers 17 residues. Germline lookup yields CDR1 SGHVS and CDR2 FNYEAQ. CDR3 coding DNA: TGTGCCGGCAGCTTAGACGCAGCGGGAGGCCGCACAGATACGCAGTATTTT. Amino acid sequence: CAGSLDAAGGRTDTQYF.

This clonotype was seen many times. The chain has TRBV12-3 or TRBV12-4 and TRBJ2-1, with D possibly being TRBD2 (5 bases). Trimming shortened V by 6 bases and J by 0 bases, and 12 bases separated the two germline ends. There are 15 residues in the CDR3. As DNA, the CDR3 is TGTGCCAGCAGCCTAGCTCCCAGCTCCTACAATGAGCAGTTCTTC. Translating it yields CASSLAPSSYNEQFF.

V and J are TRBV5-5 and TRBJ1-1; D not certain. V was cut by 7 bases and J by 1 base, with 8 bases left in between. Per germline, CDR1 SGHKS and CDR2 YYEKEE (reference sequence). The CDR3 consists of 12 residues. The CDR3 reads CASRTQNTEAFF. The DNA for the CDR3 is TGTGCCAGCCGTACACAGAACACTGAAGCTTTCTTT. The full variable domain, its missing parts supplied by reference TRBV5-5 and TRBJ1-1, is DAGVTQSPTHLIKTRGQQVTLRCSPISGHKSVSWYQQVLGQGPQFIFQYYEKEERGRGNFPDRFSARQFPNYSSELNVNALLLGDSALYLCASRTQNTEAFFGQGTRLTVV.

The chain is built from TRBV20-1 and TRBJ2-7; 9 nucleotides match TRBD2. CDR1 and CDR2 from the germline V gene are DFQATT and SNEGSKA (reference sequence). With 1 base clipped from V and 4 bases from J, the junction kept 2 bases outside the gene matches. This CDR3 region has 13 residues. The CDR3 spells CSARAAGGYEQYF. CDR3 DNA sequence: TGCAGTGCTAGAGCAGCGGGAGGATACGAGCAGTACTTC.

The V and J genes are TRBV7-2 and TRBJ1-5; TRBD1 matches at 8 bases. Germline lookup yields CDR1 SGHTA and CDR2 FQGNSA. The CDR3 loop spans 14 amino acids. J lost 7 bases, V lost 5 bases, and 7 bases had no gene match. CDR3 residues: CASSLRTGHQPQHF. CDR3 coding DNA: TGTGCCAGCAGCCTCCGGACAGGGCACCAGCCCCAGCATTTT.

V is TRBV30 and J is TRBJ1-5, with D perhaps TRBD1 (6 bases). The CDR3 is made up of 13 amino acids. V was cut by 3 bases and J by 4 bases, with 10 bases left in between. Germline loops: CDR1 GTSNPN, CDR2 SVGIG (reference sequence). The chain's CDR3 is CAWSVQGNQPQHF. In nucleotides, the CDR3 is TGTGCCTGGAGCGTACAGGGAAATCAGCCCCAGCATTTT.

J is TRBJ2-1 and V is TRBV5-1; D might be TRBD1 (6 bases). Germline CDR1 SGHRS, CDR2 YFSETQ. The CDR3 sequence is 14 residues long. The ends were cut back, 7 bases at V and 4 bases at J, with 15 bases in the middle. The CDR3 loop reads CASSGQQEYNEQFF. The CDR3 nucleotides read TGCGCCAGCTCCGGACAGCAAGAATACAATGAGCAGTTCTTC. Drawing the rest from reference TRBV5-1 and TRBJ2-1, the complete variable domain is KAGVTQTPRYLIKTRGQQVTLSCSPISGHRSVSWYQQTPGQGLQFLFEYFSETQRNKGNFPGRFSGRQFSNSRSEMNVSTLELGDSALYLCASSGQQEYNEQFFGPGTRLTVL.

The V and J genes are TRBV4-3 and TRBJ2-1, with D possibly matching TRBD2 (7 bases). V was pared by 1 base and J by 4 bases, with 17 bases between. CDR1 LGHNA and CDR2 YSLEER come from the germline V gene. This CDR3 is built from 17 residues. CDR3 amino acids: CASSQGVSRGAYNEQFF. For the CDR3, the DNA is TGCGCCAGCAGCCAAGGTGTGAGCCGGGGGGCTTACAATGAGCAGTTCTTC.

The chain links TRBV12-3 or TRBV12-4 to TRBJ1-2, with a possible D match to TRBD1 (5 bases). The CDR3 is 14 amino acids. Trimming took off 7 bases at V and 2 bases at J, with 14 bases between the two ends. The CDR3 DNA sequence: TGTGCCAGCACCGACTCCCGGGGGAACTATGGCTACACCTTC. Translating it yields CASTDSRGNYGYTF.

The chain carries TRBV5-4 and TRBJ1-1; unclear D gene. V lost 0 bases and J lost 7, with 16 bases in between. In germline, CDR1 is SGHNT, CDR2 YYREEE (reference sequence). CDR3 length equals 15 residues. The CDR3 DNA sequence: TGTGCCAGCAGCTTGGACCCAGGCTCTCGAGGTGAAGCTTTCTTT. Translated: CASSLDPGSRGEAFF.

The rearrangement uses TRBV27 and TRBJ2-1; D possibly uses TRBD1 or TRBD2 (5 bases each). This CDR3 contains 17 residues. V lost 0 bases and J 8 bases, leaving 20 bases between the germline ends. The germline gives CDR1 MNHEY, CDR2 SMNVEV (reference sequence). DNA for the CDR3: TGTGCCAGCAGTTTATCGCCGGGACGGACCGTTCTCTATGAGCAGTTCTTC. Residues: CASSLSPGRTVLYEQFF.

Of note for this clonotype: One end of the junction is discordant with germline, which a read error may explain. The V gene is TRBV6-1, the J gene TRBJ2-3; the D gene is possibly TRBD1 (7 bases). The CDR3 is 18 amino acids. The germline gives CDR1 MNHNS, CDR2 SASEGT. Written as DNA, the CDR3 is TGTGCCACCAGGGGGGATTCGGGTCGGCGGGGAAGCACAGATACGCGGTATTTT. Translating it yields CATRGDSGRRGSTDTRYF.

This clonotype has a handful of counts. The rearrangement links TRBV4-3 to TRBJ2-5; D is ambiguous. This CDR3 has 17 amino acids. Germline V gives CDR1 LGHNA, CDR2 YSLEER. The V and J ends lost 0 bases and 2 bases respectively, with 16 bases between them. As DNA, the CDR3 is TGCGCCAGCAGCCAAGATAGTTCACAGAACGGACAAGAGACCCAGTACTTC. Its protein is CASSQDSSQNGQETQYF.